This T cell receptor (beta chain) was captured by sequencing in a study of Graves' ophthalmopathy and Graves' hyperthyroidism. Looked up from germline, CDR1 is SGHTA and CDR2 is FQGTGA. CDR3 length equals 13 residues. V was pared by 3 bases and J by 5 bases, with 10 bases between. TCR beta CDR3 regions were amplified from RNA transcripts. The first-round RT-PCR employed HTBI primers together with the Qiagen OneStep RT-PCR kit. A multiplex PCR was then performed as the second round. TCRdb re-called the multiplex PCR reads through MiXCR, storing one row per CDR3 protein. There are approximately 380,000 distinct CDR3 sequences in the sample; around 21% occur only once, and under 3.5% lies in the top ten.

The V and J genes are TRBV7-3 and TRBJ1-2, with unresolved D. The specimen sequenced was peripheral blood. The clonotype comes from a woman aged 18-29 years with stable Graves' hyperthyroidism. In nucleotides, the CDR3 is TGTGCCAGCAGCTTGGACGGACGGTATGGCTACACCTTC. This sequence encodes CASSLDGRYGYTF.